This entry is about one TCR beta chain. Its antigen is currently not known. No qualities accompany the bases; no much larger clone lies one base away. This sample was included in a study of CDR3 diversity in severe acne (dated by TCRdb to the late 2010s). The library was produced with PCR. TCRdb records Illumina HiSeq 2000 as the sequencer. The public reads were run again by TCRdb, first through fastp at Q25 and then through MiXCR, and only productive beta chains were kept. Each record represents a unique CDR3 protein, reported with the most common genes and DNA among its rows. This sample comprises under 95,000 distinct CDR3 sequences, around half of them detected only once. The ten largest make up around 10% of the sample. Including cysteine and phenylalanine, the CDR3 has 15 amino acids. Only the CDR3 DNA stays, 45 bases, in frame from base 1. In the germline V gene, CDR1 corresponds to SQVTM and CDR2 to ANQGSEA. The germline V end is reduced by 1 base and the J end by 8 bases; junction bases left unmatched: 7.

This receptor was taken from a male donor in good health, serving as a control. The rearranged chain carries TRBV29-1 and TRBJ1-4; 10 of the junction bases match TRBD1. The sequencing sample was made of blood. The sequence in DNA is TGCAGCGTTGAAGTCGGGACAGGGGAAAGGGAAAAACTGTTTTTT. Its protein reads: CSVEVGTGEREKLFF.